The rows below give T cell receptor beta chains drawn from one sample of a study of T-cell reconstitution after alpha-beta-depleted transplantation in children. TCRdb processed the PCR reads anew with MiXCR; each CDR3 protein has one entry. The sample has hundreds of thousands of distinct CDR3 sequences; 10% to 15% are singletons. The source material was PBMCs, mostly from graft donor cells, sampled 360 days after TCRalphabeta/CD19-depleted stem cell transplant. The source of these receptors is a male patient between 5 and 17 years old who had a stem cell transplant for acute myeloid leukemia, so the T cells may come from the graft donor. CDR3s include the opening cysteine and the closing phenylalanine or tryptophan.

j_call v_call cdr3_aa
TRBJ2-1 TRBV12-3/TRBV12-4 CASSQVSYNEQFF
TRBJ2-5 TRBV29-1 CSVGLGGQETQYF
TRBJ1-2 TRBV24-1 CATSDPGGKGYTF
TRBJ2-2 TRBV28 CASTTPGGGSTGELFF
TRBJ2-2 TRBV7-6 CASSSRGTSGSLNTGELFF
TRBJ2-7 TRBV7-8 CASSPRRASYEQYF
TRBJ2-1 TRBV24-1 CATSDRANNEQFF
TRBJ2-1 TRBV20-1 CSARVVAKEQFF
TRBJ2-7 TRBV18 CASSPPSLPSSYEQYF
TRBJ2-7 TRBV15 CATRPGLAYEQYF
TRBJ2-1 TRBV7-8 CASSSSTSTLSYNEQFF
TRBJ2-5 TRBV29-1 CSAPQGQGDETQYF
TRBJ1-5 TRBV7-9 CASSFGQGPGQPQHF
TRBJ2-7 TRBV11-2 CASSGGARPSPFSYEQYF
TRBJ2-7 TRBV7-8 CASSLGVTSGRVRPYEQYF
TRBJ2-1 TRBV28 CASRRLPLGYEQFF
TRBJ2-1 TRBV12-3/TRBV12-4 CASIADRTPYNEQFF
TRBJ1-3 TRBV2 CASKDRGGGNTIYF
TRBJ2-7 TRBV29-1 CSVGGDYEQYF
TRBJ2-1 TRBV7-3 CASSSGPSYNEQFF
TRBJ2-7 TRBV7-8 CASSSLAGVVDEQYF
TRBJ1-5 TRBV2 CASSDGGAVSNQPQHF
TRBJ2-1 TRBV15 CATSRASGSLGNEQFF
TRBJ2-7 TRBV6-1 CASQRGLGDYEQYF
TRBJ2-1 TRBV6-5 CASRLLGLQFF
TRBJ2-3 TRBV7-2 CASSLSGRHTDTQYF
TRBJ2-1 TRBV7-2 CASSLSGSYYNEQFF
TRBJ2-7 TRBV4-3 CASSQGLWRDGDRRNF
TRBJ1-5 TRBV24-1 CATSDPRGGSNQPQHF
TRBJ2-2 TRBV9 CASSVTGRETGELFF
TRBJ2-1 TRBV5-1 CASSLRGFFQFF
TRBJ2-2 TRBV7-2 CASNPGLSFGELFF
TRBJ1-5 TRBV7-9 CASSSVLSNQPQHF
TRBJ2-7 TRBV29-1 CSVGVVKSQYF
TRBJ2-1 TRBV9 CASSGRLAGEGTYNEQFF
TRBJ2-6 TRBV12-3/TRBV12-4 CASTRPRSGANVLTF
TRBJ2-1 TRBV7-2 CASSQELAASSYNEQFF
TRBJ2-5 TRBV6-1 CASSRPGLAFETQYF
TRBJ2-4 TRBV4-2 CASSTLGGLEAGLKNIQYF